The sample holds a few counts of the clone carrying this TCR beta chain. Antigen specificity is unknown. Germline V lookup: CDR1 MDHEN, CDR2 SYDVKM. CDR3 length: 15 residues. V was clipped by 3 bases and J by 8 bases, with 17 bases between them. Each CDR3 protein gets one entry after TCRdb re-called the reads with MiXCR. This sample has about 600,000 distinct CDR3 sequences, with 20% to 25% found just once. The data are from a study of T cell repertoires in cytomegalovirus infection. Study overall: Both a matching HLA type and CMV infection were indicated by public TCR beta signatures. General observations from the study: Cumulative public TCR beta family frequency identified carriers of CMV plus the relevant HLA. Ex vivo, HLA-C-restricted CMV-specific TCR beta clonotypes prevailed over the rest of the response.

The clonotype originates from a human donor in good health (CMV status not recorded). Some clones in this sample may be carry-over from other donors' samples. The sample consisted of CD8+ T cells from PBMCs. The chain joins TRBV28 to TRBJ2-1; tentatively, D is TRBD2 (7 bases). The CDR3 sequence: CASSFDEGGLDEQFF. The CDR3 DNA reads TGTGCCAGCAGTTTTGACGAGGGGGGGCTTGATGAGCAGTTCTTC.